This T cell receptor beta chain was found in a study of regulatory T cells. The study, taken as a whole, reports: Compared with autologous conventional CD4+ cells and control regulatory cells, CD3G-deficient regulatory T cells showed reduced diversity.

The primer mix had 52 TRBV and 13 TRBJ primers. This table comes from immunoSEQ multiplex PCR, and its TCRdb copy is limited to in-frame clones, with some not included. The repertoire holds around 4,000 clones, with about 91% as singletons. The length of the CDR3 is 17 residues. V lost 5 bases, J lost 8 bases, and 24 bases lay in between. The germline V gene encodes CDR1 MDHEN and CDR2 SYDVKM. Concerning this clone itself: Its target is not known.

The V and J genes are TRBV28 and TRBJ1-4, with D tentatively TRBD1 (5 bases). The specimen sequenced was CD4+ Tregs sorted from blood. This clonotype was obtained from a child aged 2 to 15 with CD3G deficiency. The CDR3: CASSRPEFGGLGEKLFF. The CDR3, as DNA: TGTGCCAGCAGTCGACCGGAATTCGGGGGATTAGGAGAAAAACTGTTTTTT.